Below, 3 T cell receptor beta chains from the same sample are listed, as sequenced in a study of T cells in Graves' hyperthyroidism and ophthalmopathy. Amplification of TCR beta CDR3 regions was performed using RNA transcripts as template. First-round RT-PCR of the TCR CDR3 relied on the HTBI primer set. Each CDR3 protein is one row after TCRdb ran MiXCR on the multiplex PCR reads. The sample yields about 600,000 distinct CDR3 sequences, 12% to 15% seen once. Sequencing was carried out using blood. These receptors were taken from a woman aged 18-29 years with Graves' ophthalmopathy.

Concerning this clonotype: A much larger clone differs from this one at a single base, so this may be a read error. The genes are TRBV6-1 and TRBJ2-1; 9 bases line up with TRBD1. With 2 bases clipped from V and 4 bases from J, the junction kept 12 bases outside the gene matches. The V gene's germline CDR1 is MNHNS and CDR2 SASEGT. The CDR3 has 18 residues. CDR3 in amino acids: CASSEPDRGIRLYNEQFF. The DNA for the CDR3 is TGTGCCAGCAGTGAACCGGACAGGGGCATAAGGCTTTACAATGAGCAGTTCTTC.

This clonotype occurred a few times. In DNA, the CDR3 is TGTGCCTCGGAGGGGGGAGGGCTTCCCTACGAGCAGTACTTC. This translates into CASEGGGLPYEQYF. The chain is built from TRBV30 and TRBJ2-7; a possible D gene is TRBD2 (7 bases). CDR3 length equals 14 residues. V was clipped by 7 bases and J by 2 bases, with 18 bases between them. CDR1 and CDR2 from the germline V gene are GTSNPN and SVGIG (reference sequence).

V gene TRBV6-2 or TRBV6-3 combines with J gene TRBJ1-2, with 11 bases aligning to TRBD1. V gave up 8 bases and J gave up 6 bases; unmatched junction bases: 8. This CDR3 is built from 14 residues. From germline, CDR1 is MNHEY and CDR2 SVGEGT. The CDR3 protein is CASASGTGGDGYTF. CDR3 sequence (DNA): TGTGCCAGCGCCTCGGGGACAGGGGGGGATGGCTACACCTTC.